This T cell receptor (beta chain) was recovered during a study of T cells after yellow fever vaccination. At the level of the study: Fractions of limited cellularity were prepared by means of SMART-Seq v4 Ultra Low Input. Study-wide results and caveats: It was a weaker secondary response, yet one that peaked faster, at day 5 versus 15.

TCRdb reprocessed the 5' RACE reads via MiXCR and lists one record per CDR3 protein. The sample includes 50,000 to 65,000 distinct CDR3 sequences, 6.6% of them seen just once. This clonotype has ten or more counts. The junction had 10 bases not matched to a gene; V was cut back by 7 bases and J by 5 bases. There are 14 residues in the CDR3. Germline loops: CDR1 MNHNS, CDR2 SASEGT. The clonotype was recovered from a man aged 18 to 35 who received the YFV17D yellow fever vaccine. The rearrangement uses TRBV6-1 and TRBJ2-5; 7 positions match TRBD2. The source material was CD8+ T cells not binding an NS4B(214-222) dextramer, sorted from PBMCs, sampled approximately 47 days after the first yellow fever vaccination. In DNA, the CDR3 is TGTGCCAGCATCCCGCGTAGCGGGTCGGAGACCCAGTACTTC. This translates into CASIPRSGSETQYF.